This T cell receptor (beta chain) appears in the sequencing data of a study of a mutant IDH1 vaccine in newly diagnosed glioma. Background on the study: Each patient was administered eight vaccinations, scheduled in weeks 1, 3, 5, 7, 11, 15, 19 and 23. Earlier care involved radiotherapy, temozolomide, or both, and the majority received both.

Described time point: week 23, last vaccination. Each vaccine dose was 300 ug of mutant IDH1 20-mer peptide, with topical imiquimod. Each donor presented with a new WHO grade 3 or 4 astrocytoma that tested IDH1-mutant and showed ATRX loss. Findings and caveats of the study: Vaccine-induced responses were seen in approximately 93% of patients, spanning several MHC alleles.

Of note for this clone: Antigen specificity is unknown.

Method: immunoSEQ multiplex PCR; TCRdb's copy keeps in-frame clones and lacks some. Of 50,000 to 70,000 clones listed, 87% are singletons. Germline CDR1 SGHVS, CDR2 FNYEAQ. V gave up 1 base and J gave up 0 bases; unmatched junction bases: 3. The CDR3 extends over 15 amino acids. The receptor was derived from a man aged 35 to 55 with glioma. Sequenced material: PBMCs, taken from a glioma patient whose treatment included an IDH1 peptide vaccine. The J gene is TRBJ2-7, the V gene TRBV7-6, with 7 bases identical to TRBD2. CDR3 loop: CASSLEGGSSYEQYF. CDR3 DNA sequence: TGTGCCAGCAGCTTAGAGGGCGGGAGCTCCTACGAGCAGTACTTC.